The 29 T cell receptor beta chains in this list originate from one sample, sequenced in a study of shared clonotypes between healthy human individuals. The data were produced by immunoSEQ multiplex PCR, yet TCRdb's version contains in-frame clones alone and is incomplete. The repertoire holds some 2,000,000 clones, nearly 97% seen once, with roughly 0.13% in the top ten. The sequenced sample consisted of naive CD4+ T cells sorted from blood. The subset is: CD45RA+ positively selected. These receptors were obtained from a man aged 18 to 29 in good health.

CDR3 sequence reads: CASSHDRDYEQYF. The CDR3 DNA is TGTGCCAGCAGTCACGACAGGGACTACGAGCAGTACTTC. The chain has TRBV25-1 and TRBJ2-7; TRBD1 matches 7 bases. The germline gives CDR1 MGHDK, CDR2 SYGVNS. Trimming cost V 5 bases and J 3 bases; bases outside gene matches: 4. CDR3 length: 13 amino acids.

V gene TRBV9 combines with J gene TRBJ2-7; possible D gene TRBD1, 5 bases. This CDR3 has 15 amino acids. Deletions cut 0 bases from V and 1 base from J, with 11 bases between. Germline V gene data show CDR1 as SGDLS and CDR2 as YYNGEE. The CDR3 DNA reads TGTGCCAGCAGCGTAGATCCCCAGGGTTCCTACGAGCAGTACTTC. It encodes CASSVDPQGSYEQYF.

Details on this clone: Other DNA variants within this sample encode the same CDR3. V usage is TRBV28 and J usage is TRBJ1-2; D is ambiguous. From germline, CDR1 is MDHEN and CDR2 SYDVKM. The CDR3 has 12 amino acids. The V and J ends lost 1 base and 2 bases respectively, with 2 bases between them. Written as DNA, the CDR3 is TGTGCCAGCAGTTTATTAAACTATGGCTACACCTTC. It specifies CASSLLNYGYTF.

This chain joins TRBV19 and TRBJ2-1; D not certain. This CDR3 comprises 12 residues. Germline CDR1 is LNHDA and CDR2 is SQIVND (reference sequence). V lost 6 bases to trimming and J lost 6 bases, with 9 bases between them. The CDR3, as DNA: TGTGCCAGTAGGTCCACGGGCAATGAGCAGTTCTTC. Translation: CASRSTGNEQFF.

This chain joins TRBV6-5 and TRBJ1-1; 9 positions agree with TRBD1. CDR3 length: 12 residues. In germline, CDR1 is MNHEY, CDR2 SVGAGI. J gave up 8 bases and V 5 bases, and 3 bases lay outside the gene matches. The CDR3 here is CASSTGTGEAFF. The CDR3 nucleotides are TGTGCCAGCAGTACAGGGACAGGGGAAGCTTTCTTT.

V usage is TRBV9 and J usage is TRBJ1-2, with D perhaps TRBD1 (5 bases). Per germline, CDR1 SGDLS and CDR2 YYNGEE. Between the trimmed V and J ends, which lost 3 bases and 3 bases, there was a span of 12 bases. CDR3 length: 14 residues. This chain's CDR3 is CASSEGPGDYGYTF. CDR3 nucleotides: TGTGCCAGCAGCGAGGGACCCGGCGACTATGGCTACACCTTC.

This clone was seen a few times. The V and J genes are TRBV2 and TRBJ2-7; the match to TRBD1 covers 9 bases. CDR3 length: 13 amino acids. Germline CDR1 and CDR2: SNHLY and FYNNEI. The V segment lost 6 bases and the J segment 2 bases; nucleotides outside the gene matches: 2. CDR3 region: CASRGQGTYEQYF. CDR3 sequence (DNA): TGTGCCAGCAGGGGACAGGGAACCTACGAGCAGTACTTC.

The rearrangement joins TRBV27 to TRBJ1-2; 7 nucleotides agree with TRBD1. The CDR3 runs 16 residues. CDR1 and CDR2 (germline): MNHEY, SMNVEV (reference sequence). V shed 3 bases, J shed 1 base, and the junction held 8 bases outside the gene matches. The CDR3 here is CASSFVAGGINYGYTF. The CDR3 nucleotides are TGTGCCAGCAGTTTCGTGGCAGGGGGGATTAACTATGGCTACACCTTC.

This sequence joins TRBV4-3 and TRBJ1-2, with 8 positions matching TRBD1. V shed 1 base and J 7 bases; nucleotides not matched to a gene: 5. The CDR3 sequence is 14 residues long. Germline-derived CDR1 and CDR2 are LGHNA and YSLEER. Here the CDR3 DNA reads TGCGCCAGCAGCCAAGTCGCAGGGGGCCTTGGCTACACCTTC. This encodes CASSQVAGGLGYTF.

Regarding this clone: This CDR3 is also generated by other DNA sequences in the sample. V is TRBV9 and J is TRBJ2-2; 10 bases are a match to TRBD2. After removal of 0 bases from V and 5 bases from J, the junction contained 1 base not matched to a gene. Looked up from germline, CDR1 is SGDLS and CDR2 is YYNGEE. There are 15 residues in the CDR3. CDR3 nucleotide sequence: TGTGCCAGCAGCGTAGAGGGACTAGCGACCGGGGAGCTGTTTTTT. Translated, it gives CASSVEGLATGELFF. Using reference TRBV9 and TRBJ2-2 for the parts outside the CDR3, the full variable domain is DSGVTQTPKHLITATGQRVTLRCSPRSGDLSVYWYQQSLDQGLQFLIQYYNGEERAKGNILERFSAQQFPDLHSELNLSSLELGDSALYFCASSVEGLATGELFFGEGSRLTVL.

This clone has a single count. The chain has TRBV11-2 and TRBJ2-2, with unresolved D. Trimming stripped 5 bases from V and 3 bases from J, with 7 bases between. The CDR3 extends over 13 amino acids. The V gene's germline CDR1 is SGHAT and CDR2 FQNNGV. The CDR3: CASSPRYTGELFF. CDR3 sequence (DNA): TGTGCCAGCAGCCCCCGATACACCGGGGAGCTGTTTTTT.

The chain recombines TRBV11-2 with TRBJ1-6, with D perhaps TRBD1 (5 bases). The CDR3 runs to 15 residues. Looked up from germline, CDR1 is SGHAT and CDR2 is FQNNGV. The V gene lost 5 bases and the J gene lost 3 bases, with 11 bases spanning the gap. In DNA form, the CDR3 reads TGTGCCAGCAGCCCGAGAGGGGACTATAATTCACCCCTCCACTTT. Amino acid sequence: CASSPRGDYNSPLHF.

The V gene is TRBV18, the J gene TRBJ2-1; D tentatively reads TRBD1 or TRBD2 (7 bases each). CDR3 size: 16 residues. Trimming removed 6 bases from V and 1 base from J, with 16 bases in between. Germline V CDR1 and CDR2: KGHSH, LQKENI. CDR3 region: CASSPQGGGSYNEQFF. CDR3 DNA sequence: TGTGCCAGCTCGCCCCAGGGGGGGGGTTCCTACAATGAGCAGTTCTTC.

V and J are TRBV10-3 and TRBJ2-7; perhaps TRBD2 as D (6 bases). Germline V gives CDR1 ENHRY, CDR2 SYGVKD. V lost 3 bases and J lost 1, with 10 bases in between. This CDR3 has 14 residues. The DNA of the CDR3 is TGTGCCATCAGTGACTCGGGGGTTTCCTACGAGCAGTACTTC. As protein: CAISDSGVSYEQYF.

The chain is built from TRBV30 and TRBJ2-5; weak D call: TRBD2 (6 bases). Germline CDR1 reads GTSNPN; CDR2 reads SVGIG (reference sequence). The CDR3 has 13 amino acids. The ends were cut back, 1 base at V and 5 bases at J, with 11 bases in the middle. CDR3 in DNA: TGTGCCTGGAGTGGGAGGAGGGCGGAGACCCAGTACTTC. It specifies CAWSGRRAETQYF.

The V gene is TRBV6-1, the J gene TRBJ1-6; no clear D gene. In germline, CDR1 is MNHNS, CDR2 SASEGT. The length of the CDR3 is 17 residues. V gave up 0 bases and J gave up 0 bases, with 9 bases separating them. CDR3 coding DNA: TGTGCCAGCAGTGAAGCGCAGGAGGGCTCCTATAATTCACCCCTCCACTTT. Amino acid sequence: CASSEAQEGSYNSPLHF.

Here the CDR3 reads CASSTGQGNQNTGELFF. CDR3 bases: TGTGCCAGTAGTACGGGACAGGGGAACCAGAACACCGGGGAGCTGTTTTTT. The gene calls are TRBV19 and TRBJ2-2; 10 nucleotides align to TRBD1. The V gene end was trimmed by 4 bases and the J gene end by 1 base; junction bases not matched to a gene: 6. This CDR3 has 17 amino acids. CDR1 is LNHDA, CDR2 SQIVND, per germline (reference sequence).

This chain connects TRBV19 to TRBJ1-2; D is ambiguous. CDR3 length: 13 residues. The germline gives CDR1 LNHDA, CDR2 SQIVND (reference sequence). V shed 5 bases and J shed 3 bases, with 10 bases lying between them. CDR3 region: CASSPKQYYGYTF. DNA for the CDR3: TGTGCCAGTAGTCCCAAACAGTACTATGGCTACACCTTC. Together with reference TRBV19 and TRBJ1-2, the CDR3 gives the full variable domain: DGGITQSPKYLFRKEGQNVTLSCEQNLNHDAMYWYRQDPGQGLRLIYYSQIVNDFQKGDIAEGYSVSREKKESFPLTVTSAQKNPTAFYLCASSPKQYYGYTFGSGTRLTVV.

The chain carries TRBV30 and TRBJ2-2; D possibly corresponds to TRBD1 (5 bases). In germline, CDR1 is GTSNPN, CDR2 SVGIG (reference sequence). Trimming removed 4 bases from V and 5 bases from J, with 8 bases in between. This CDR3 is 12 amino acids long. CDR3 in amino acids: CAWTGLTGELFF. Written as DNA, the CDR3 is TGTGCCTGGACAGGGCTGACCGGGGAGCTGTTTTTT.

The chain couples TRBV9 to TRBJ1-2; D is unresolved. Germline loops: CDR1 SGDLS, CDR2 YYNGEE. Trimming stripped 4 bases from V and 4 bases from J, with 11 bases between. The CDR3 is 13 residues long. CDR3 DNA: TGTGCCAGCAGCCGGGAAAATGGCTATGGCTACACCTTC. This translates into CASSRENGYGYTF. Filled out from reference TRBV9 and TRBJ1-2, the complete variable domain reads DSGVTQTPKHLITATGQRVTLRCSPRSGDLSVYWYQQSLDQGLQFLIQYYNGEERAKGNILERFSAQQFPDLHSELNLSSLELGDSALYFCASSRENGYGYTFGSGTRLTVV.

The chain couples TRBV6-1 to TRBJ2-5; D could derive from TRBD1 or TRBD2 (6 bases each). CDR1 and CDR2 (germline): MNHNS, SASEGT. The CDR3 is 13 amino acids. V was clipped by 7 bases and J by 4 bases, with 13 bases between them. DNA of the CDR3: TGTGCCAGCACCGTGGAGGGGGGAGAGACCCAGTACTTC. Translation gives CASTVEGGETQYF.

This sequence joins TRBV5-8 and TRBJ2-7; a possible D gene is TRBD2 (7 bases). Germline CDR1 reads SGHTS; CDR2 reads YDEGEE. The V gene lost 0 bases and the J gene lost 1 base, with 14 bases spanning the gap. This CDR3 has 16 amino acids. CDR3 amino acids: CASSLAGGLESYEQYF. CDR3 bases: TGTGCCAGCAGCTTGGCCGGGGGGCTAGAATCCTACGAGCAGTACTTC.

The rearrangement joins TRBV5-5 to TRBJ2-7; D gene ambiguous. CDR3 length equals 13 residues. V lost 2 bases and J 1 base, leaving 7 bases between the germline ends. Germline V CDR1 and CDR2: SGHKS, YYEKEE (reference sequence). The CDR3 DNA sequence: TGTGCCAGCAGCTTAACAGCATCCTACGAGCAGTACTTC. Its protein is CASSLTASYEQYF.

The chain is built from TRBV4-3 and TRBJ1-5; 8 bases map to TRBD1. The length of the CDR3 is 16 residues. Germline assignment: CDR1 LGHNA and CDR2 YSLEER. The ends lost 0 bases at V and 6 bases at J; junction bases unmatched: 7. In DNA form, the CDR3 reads TGCGCCAGCAGCCAAGAAGTTGGGGACAGGAGTCAGCCCCAGCATTTT. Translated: CASSQEVGDRSQPQHF.

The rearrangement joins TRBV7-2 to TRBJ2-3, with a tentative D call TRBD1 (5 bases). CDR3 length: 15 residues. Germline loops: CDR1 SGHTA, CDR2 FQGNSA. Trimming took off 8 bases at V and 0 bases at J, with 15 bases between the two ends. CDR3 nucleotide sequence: TGTGCCAGCGGAAGACAGAGACTGAGCACAGATACGCAGTATTTT. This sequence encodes CASGRQRLSTDTQYF.

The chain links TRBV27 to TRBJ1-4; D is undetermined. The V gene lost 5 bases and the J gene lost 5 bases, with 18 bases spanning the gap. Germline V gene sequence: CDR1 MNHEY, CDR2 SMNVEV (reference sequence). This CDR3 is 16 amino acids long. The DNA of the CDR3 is TGTGCCAGCAGTGCCCTGACCTCTACCCCAAATGAAAAACTGTTTTTT. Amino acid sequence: CASSALTSTPNEKLFF.

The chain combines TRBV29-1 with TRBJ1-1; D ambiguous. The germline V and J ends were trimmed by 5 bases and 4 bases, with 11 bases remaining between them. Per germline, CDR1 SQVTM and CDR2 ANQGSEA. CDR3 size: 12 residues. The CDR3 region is CSVQAAGTEAFF. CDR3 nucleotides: TGCAGCGTTCAGGCAGCGGGCACTGAAGCTTTCTTT.

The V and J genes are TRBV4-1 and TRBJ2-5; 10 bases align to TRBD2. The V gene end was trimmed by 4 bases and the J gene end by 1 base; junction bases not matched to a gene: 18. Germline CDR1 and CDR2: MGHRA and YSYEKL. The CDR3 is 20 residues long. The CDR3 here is CASSLGRHRLAGVGQETQYF. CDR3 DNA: TGCGCCAGCAGCCTCGGGAGGCATCGGCTAGCGGGAGTAGGCCAAGAGACCCAGTACTTC.

CDR3 amino acids: CASSLASGKSYEQYF. The CDR3 region has the DNA TGTGCCAGCAGCTTGGCTAGCGGGAAGTCCTACGAGCAGTACTTC. This chain connects TRBV11-2 to TRBJ2-7; 9 nucleotides match TRBD2. The CDR3 totals 15 residues. V trimming: 3 bases; J trimming: 1 base; junction bases outside the gene matches: 4. Germline assignment: CDR1 SGHAT and CDR2 FQNNGV.